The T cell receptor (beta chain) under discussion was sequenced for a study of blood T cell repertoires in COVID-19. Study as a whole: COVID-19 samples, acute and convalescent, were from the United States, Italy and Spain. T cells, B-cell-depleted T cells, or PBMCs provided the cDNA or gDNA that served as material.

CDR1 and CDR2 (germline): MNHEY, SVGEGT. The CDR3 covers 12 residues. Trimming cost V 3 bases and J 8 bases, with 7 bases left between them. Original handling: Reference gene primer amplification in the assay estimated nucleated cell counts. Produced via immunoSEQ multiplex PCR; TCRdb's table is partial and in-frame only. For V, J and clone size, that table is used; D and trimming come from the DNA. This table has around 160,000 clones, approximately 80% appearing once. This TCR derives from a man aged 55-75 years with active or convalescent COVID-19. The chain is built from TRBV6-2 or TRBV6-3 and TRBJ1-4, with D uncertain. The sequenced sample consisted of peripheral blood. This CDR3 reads CASSYSSEKLFF. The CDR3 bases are TGTGCCAGCAGTTATTCGTCCGAAAAACTGTTTTTT.